This paragraph covers one TCR beta chain sequence. This clone's antigen is unknown. Base qualities are not provided; no much larger clone lies one nucleotide away. The data were taken from a study of blood T cell repertoires in COVID-19 (dated by TCRdb to about 2020). A note on the overall study: Collaborator samples came from the United States, Italy and Spain and covered acute and convalescent phases of COVID-19. Where available, HLA class I and class II types were obtained from metadata supplied by the sample provider rather than from assay-based typing. The repertoires were released in a freely available public database meant as a resource for research on the immune response to SARS-CoV-2. The samples were drawn from the first 160 participants of the ongoing ImmuneRACE study and from 1,254 subjects provided by 6 global collaborators. The material from the prospective study consisted of cDNA or gDNA derived from T cells, B-cell-depleted T cells, or PBMCs. Subjects who had been exposed to COVID-19, were actively infected with it, or had recovered from it provided the deeply sampled blood TCRbeta repertoires that made up the dataset. Sample metadata almost always included a de-identified subject ID, COVID-19 status, age in years and sex. What the work shows at the level of the full study, not this receptor alone: The quantity of clinical and demographic metadata differed by source and by participant and was supplied without curation.

Each collaborating institution followed its own protocols to collect whole blood in K2EDTA tubes. For TCRbeta analysis, collaborators shipped samples as frozen whole blood, isolated PBMCs, or DNA extracted from either of those sample types. At the junction V is shortened by 5 bases and J by 0 bases, with 11 bases in between. The CDR3, cysteine through phenylalanine, is 14 amino acids long. CDR3 DNA is the only sequence kept; it has 42 bases, read in frame from the first base. Per the germline V gene (reference sequence), SEHNR is the CDR1 and FQNEAQ is the CDR2. TCRbeta CDR3 regions were amplified from genomic DNA using the immunoSEQ Assay, a bias-controlled multiplex PCR. On the study's bioinformatics: Within the assay, amplification of reference gene primers was used to estimate how many nucleated cells each sample contained. Sequence reads were collapsed and filtered to measure the absolute abundance of every unique TCRbeta CDR3 rearrangement. For each sample, productive Simpson clonality was calculated by taking the square root of Simpson's diversity index across productive rearrangements. In its TCRdb copy, this immuneACCESS table keeps in-frame sequences only and misses some clones. Where compared with another copy, unresolved V genes explain less than half of these, and the others have no known cause. V, J and clone size are those of that table, while D and trimming were read from the DNA. Within this sample are under 150,000 clones, with almost 85% of them counted one time only. The top ten hold roughly 13% of the sample.

The chain couples TRBV7-9 to TRBJ2-7, and possibly TRBD2, on 5 matching bases. Sequencing was done on a sample of peripheral blood. This TCR was sampled from a human donor in a cohort sampled during active COVID-19. In nucleotide form, the sequence is TGTGCCAGCAGCCCCCGGGGAAGCTCCTACGAGCAGTACTTC. Its amino acids are CASSPRGSSYEQYF.